A selection of T cell receptor beta chains follows, all from one sample in a study of T cells in Graves' hyperthyroidism and ophthalmopathy. TCRdb re-called the multiplex PCR reads with MiXCR, one entry per CDR3 protein. The sample lists fewer than 500,000 distinct CDR3 sequences; about 14% were seen once. Sequencing was performed on blood. All receptors come from a woman aged 25 to 39 with Graves' ophthalmopathy. The CDR3 runs from the conserved cysteine through the conserved F or W. A D gene is named only where the DNA matches it firmly. Clone size appears in some rows only: once, few, many, or a class for an expanded clone.

clone_size	j_call	d_call	v_call	cdr3_nt	cdr3_aa
many	TRBJ1-1	NA	TRBV20-1	TGCAGTCCTAGAATCGACACTGAAGCTTTCTTT	CSPRIDTEAFF
NA	TRBJ2-5	TRBD2	TRBV19	TGTGCCAGTAGTATCTCGGGGGGAGCTGAGACCCAGTACTTC	CASSISGGAETQYF
NA	TRBJ2-5	TRBD1	TRBV5-1	TGCGCCAGCAGACTGGACAGGGGAGGGGAGACCCAGTACTTC	CASRLDRGGETQYF
many	TRBJ2-7	NA	TRBV11-2	TGTGCCAGCAGCTTAAGGGGGTGGCGGGGTGTGAGCTACGAGCAGTACTTC	CASSLRGWRGVSYEQYF
NA	TRBJ2-7	NA	TRBV19	TGTGCCAGTAGTCACCTTTCGAGCTACGAGCAGTACTTC	CASSHLSSYEQYF
many	TRBJ2-2	NA	TRBV24-1	TGTGCCACCAGTCCTCCCCGGGCCACCGGGGAGCTGTTTTTT	CATSPPRATGELFF
many	TRBJ2-5	NA	TRBV3-1	TGTGCCAGCAGCCAAGATGGGTTGACGCAAGAGACCCAGTACTTC	CASSQDGLTQETQYF
many	TRBJ2-1	TRBD2	TRBV27	TGTGCCAGCAGGCTACTAGCGGGGGGATACAATGAGCAGTTCTTC	CASRLLAGGYNEQFF
many	TRBJ2-5	NA	TRBV11-1	TGTGCCAGCAGCGTGAGACACCAAGAGACCCAGTACTTC	CASSVRHQETQYF
NA	TRBJ2-3	TRBD2	TRBV11-2	TGTGCCAGCAGCTTACAGCGGGGAGATGCAGATACGCAGTATTTT	CASSLQRGDADTQYF
NA	TRBJ1-5	NA	TRBV6-1	TGTGCCAGCAGTGAGGGTCGACAGCACCTAAATCAGCCCCAGCATTTT	CASSEGRQHLNQPQHF
many	TRBJ2-5	NA	TRBV28	TGTGCCAGCAGTTTGAATCAAGAGACCCAGTACTTC	CASSLNQETQYF
many	TRBJ2-7	NA	TRBV18	TGTGCCAGCTCACCACCGCTGGAATACGAGCAGTACTTC	CASSPPLEYEQYF
many	TRBJ1-1	NA	TRBV20-1	TGCAGTGCCCATCACCGGGGCAGGGGCACTGAAGCTTTCTTT	CSAHHRGRGTEAFF
NA	TRBJ2-1	TRBD1	TRBV25-1	TGTGCCAGCAGTTCCCGGGACAGGGTAAACAATGAGCAGTTCTTC	CASSSRDRVNNEQFF
many	TRBJ2-5	TRBD2	TRBV30	TGTGCCTGCTCGACTAGCGGGGGGGCCAGGGGGAAGACCCAGTACTTC	CACSTSGGARGKTQYF
many	TRBJ1-2	TRBD1	TRBV20-1	TGCAGTGCTGATGACAGGGCATACTATGGCTACACCTTC	CSADDRAYYGYTF
few	TRBJ1-1	TRBD1	TRBV13	TGTGCCAGCAGCTTAGTCAGGGGGGTAGACACTGAAGCTTTCTTT	CASSLVRGVDTEAFF
many	TRBJ1-2	NA	TRBV2	TGTGCCAGCAGTGAAAGCTGGGGCTATGGCTACACCTTC	CASSESWGYGYTF
many	TRBJ2-7	TRBD1	TRBV5-1	TGCGCCAGCGCTAGTAGGGACAGGGGACCCGAGCAGTACTTC	CASASRDRGPEQYF
many	TRBJ2-4	TRBD2	TRBV28	TGTGCCAGCAAAGGAGCGGGGCCTAGTATCATTCAGTACTTC	CASKGAGPSIIQYF
many	TRBJ2-7	TRBD1	TRBV12-3/TRBV12-4	TGTGCCAGCACCTCCCGGGACAGGGGGAACGAGCAGTACTTC	CASTSRDRGNEQYF
many	TRBJ1-1	NA	TRBV5-5	TGTGCCAGCAGCCCCACAGCGCTATCGAACACTGAAGCTTTCTTT	CASSPTALSNTEAFF
many	TRBJ2-7	NA	TRBV6-1	TGTGCCAGCAGTGAAGTGGCGGGTAGGTCCTACGAGCAGTACTTC	CASSEVAGRSYEQYF
many	TRBJ2-7	NA	TRBV10-3	TGTGCCATCAGGGGAGTCGAGCAGTACTTC	CAIRGVEQYF
many	TRBJ2-5	NA	TRBV5-4	TGTGCCAGCAGCTTGGTCGGGGGGCCGGAGCAAGAGACCCAGTACTTC	CASSLVGGPEQETQYF
many	TRBJ2-7	NA	TRBV2	TGTGCCAGCAGTTGGGAAGAGCAGTACTTC	CASSWEEQYF
NA	TRBJ1-2	NA	TRBV11-2	TGTGCCAGCAGCTTAGTTTCCGTCGAGGGCTATGGCTACACCTTC	CASSLVSVEGYGYTF
NA	TRBJ1-4	NA	TRBV5-6	TGTGCCAGCAGCTTGGGGCGCCGGGACGTGAGGTCACCAACTAATGAAAAACTGTTTTTT	CASSLGRRDVRSPTNEKLFF
few	TRBJ1-2	NA	TRBV7-2	TGTGCCAGCAGCTTAGGTGCCGATTCGACCGCTGGCTACACCTTC	CASSLGADSTAGYTF
many	TRBJ1-4	NA	TRBV3-1	TGTGCCAGCAGTCAAGAGGCGAGGACCTATGAAAAACTGTTTTTT	CASSQEARTYEKLFF
once	TRBJ2-5	TRBD1	TRBV20-1	TGCAGTGCTAGAGATGGGACAGGGTTTGGAAGTCAAGAGACCCAGTACTTC	CSARDGTGFGSQETQYF
many	TRBJ1-1	TRBD1	TRBV29-1	TGCAGCCACGCCTCCGGGACAGGGTCTGAAGCTTTCTTT	CSHASGTGSEAFF
many	TRBJ1-3	NA	TRBV7-8	TGTGCCAGCAGCTTAGCCCAGAGCTCTGGAAACACCATATATTTT	CASSLAQSSGNTIYF
few	TRBJ1-2	TRBD1	TRBV5-1	TGCGCCAGCAGCTTAACCGGGACAGGGACTCTCTCCGGGCATGGCTACACCTTC	CASSLTGTGTLSGHGYTF
many	TRBJ2-7	TRBD1	TRBV2	TGTGCCAGCAGCACGGACAGGGACCACTACGAGCAGTACTTC	CASSTDRDHYEQYF
many	TRBJ2-7	TRBD2	TRBV20-1	TGCAGTGCTAGAGATAGCAGCGGGGGAGTCTACGAGCAGTACTTC	CSARDSSGGVYEQYF
many	TRBJ2-7	NA	TRBV28	TGTGCCAGCAGTTTGTGGGCGCATTCTTACGAGCAGTACTTC	CASSLWAHSYEQYF
many	TRBJ1-1	NA	TRBV5-6	TGTGCCAGCAGCCCTGAGGGACGGAACTTGAACACTGAAGCTTTCTTT	CASSPEGRNLNTEAFF
NA	TRBJ2-3	NA	TRBV5-6	TGTGCCAGCAGCTTGGGGCCTCCCCTCTTATACGGGTATTTT	CASSLGPPLLYGYF
many	TRBJ2-1	TRBD2	TRBV18	TGTGCCAGCTCACCAAAAGAGACTAGCGGGGGGGCAGGTGAGCAGTTCTTC	CASSPKETSGGAGEQFF
NA	TRBJ2-2	NA	TRBV10-3	TGTGCCACCCGAGGGGGGGCGAACACCGGGGAGCTGTTTTTT	CATRGGANTGELFF